Listed below are T cell receptor beta chains from one sample, sequenced in a study of cytomegalovirus exposure and HLA in healthy donors. Some clones are missing from TCRdb's copy, which holds only in-frame ones; the method was immunoSEQ multiplex PCR. This listing includes roughly 54,000 clones. Material for sequencing was PBMCs. The receptors were gathered from a woman aged 25 to 45 in good health and CMV-seropositive. The CDR3 runs from the conserved cysteine through the conserved F or W. The D gene is left open where the match is weak.

V	D	J	CDR3	DNA
TRBV7-9	NA	TRBJ1-2	CASSRDTNYGYTF	TGTGCCAGCAGCAGAGATACGAACTATGGCTACACCTTC
TRBV9	NA	TRBJ2-6	CASSEGTGANVLTF	TGTGCCAGCAGCGAGGGGACTGGGGCCAACGTCCTGACTTTC
TRBV9	TRBD1	TRBJ1-1	CASSAGQGGTEAFF	TGTGCCAGCAGCGCGGGACAGGGAGGGACTGAAGCTTTCTTT
TRBV5-4	TRBD1	TRBJ2-3	CASSLDRGRADTQYF	TGTGCCAGCAGCTTGGACAGGGGTCGAGCAGATACGCAGTATTTT
TRBV5-1	NA	TRBJ1-1	CASSLSQANTEAFF	TGCGCCAGCAGCTTGTCCCAGGCGAACACTGAAGCTTTCTTT
TRBV5-1	NA	TRBJ1-5	CASSLILNKRGQPQHF	TGCGCCAGCAGCTTGATCCTGAATAAAAGAGGCCAGCCCCAGCATTTT
TRBV29-1	TRBD2	TRBJ2-2	CSVRAGGSGGELFF	TGCAGCGTTAGAGCGGGAGGGAGTGGCGGGGAGCTGTTTTTT
TRBV9	TRBD2	TRBJ2-7	CASSEEGLAGVGQYF	TGTGCCAGCAGCGAAGAGGGACTAGCGGGAGTTGGGCAGTACTTC
TRBV4-2	TRBD1	TRBJ2-1	CASSQEGTGGREQFF	TGTGCCAGCAGCCAAGAAGGAACAGGGGGCCGGGAGCAGTTCTTC
TRBV19	NA	TRBJ2-3	CASSIADTQYF	TGTGCCAGTAGTATCGCAGATACGCAGTATTTT
TRBV6-6	TRBD1	TRBJ1-2	CASSFDRGDGYTF	TGTGCCAGCAGTTTCGACAGGGGGGATGGCTACACCTTC